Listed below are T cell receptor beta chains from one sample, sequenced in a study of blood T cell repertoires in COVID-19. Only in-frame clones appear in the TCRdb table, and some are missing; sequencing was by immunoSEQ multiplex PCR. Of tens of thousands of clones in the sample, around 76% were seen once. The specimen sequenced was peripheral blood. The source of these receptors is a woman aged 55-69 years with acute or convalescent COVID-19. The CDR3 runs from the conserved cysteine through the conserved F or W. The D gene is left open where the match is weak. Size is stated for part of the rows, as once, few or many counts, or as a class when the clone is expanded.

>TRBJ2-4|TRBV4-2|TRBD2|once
TGTGCCAGCAGCCCCAGAGGGGGCAGCGGGGGGATACTAGCCAAAAACATTCAGTACTTC
CASSPRGGSGGILAKNIQYF
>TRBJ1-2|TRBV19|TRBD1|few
TGTGCCAGTAGTCCCTCGAACGACAGGGGGCAAAGCTATGGCTACACCTTC
CASSPSNDRGQSYGYTF
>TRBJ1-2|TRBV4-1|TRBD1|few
TGCGCCAGCAGCCCCTCACCGGGACAGCACTATGGCTACACCTTC
CASSPSPGQHYGYTF
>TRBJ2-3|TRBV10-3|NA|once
TGTGCCATCACTCGGGGGGCTTCCGCAGATACGCAGTATTTT
CAITRGASADTQYF
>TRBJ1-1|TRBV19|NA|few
TGTGCCAGTAGTATCGACACCATGAACACTGAAGCTTTCTTT
CASSIDTMNTEAFF
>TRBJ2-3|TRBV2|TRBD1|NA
TGTGCCAGCAGTACGACAGGGATGGATACGCAGTATTTT
CASSTTGMDTQYF
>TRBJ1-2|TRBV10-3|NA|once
TGTGCCATCAGTGAGCTCCGTGAGGGAACTGGCGGCTACACCTTC
CAISELREGTGGYTF
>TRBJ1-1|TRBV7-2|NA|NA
TGTGCCAGCAGCTTGAGGGGGATGAACACTGAAGCTTTCTTT
CASSLRGMNTEAFF
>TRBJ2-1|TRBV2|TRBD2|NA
TGTGCCAGCCGTAGACTAGCGGGGGACAATGAGCAGTTCTTC
CASRRLAGDNEQFF
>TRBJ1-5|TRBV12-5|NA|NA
TGTGCTAGTGGGGGGCAGGGATTTGGCAATCAGCCCCAGCATTTT
CASGGQGFGNQPQHF
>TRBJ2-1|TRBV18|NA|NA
TGTGCCAGCTCCACTACTAGCTCCCCGTACAATGAGCAGTTCTTC
CASSTTSSPYNEQFF
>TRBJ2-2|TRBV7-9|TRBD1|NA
TGTGCCAGCAGTGACCACCCGGCACAGGGGGCTATCGGGGAGCTGTTTTTT
CASSDHPAQGAIGELFF
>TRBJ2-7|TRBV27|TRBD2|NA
TGTGCCAGCAGTTCGGGAGGCTACGAGCAGTACTTC
CASSSGGYEQYF
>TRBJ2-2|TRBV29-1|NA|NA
TGCAGCGGAAGAACAGGATTGAGCACCGGGGAGCTGTTTTTT
CSGRTGLSTGELFF
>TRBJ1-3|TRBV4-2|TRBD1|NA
TGTGCCAGCAGCCAAGAGGACAGGGCCGGAAACACCATATATTTT
CASSQEDRAGNTIYF
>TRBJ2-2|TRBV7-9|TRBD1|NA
TGTGCCAGCAGCCCGTACCCCGGGACAGATTACACCGGGGAGCTGTTTTTT
CASSPYPGTDYTGELFF
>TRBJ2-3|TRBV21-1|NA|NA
TGTGCCAGCAGCCGCGAGGCTAACAGGGTTCTCACAGATACGCAGTATTTT
CASSREANRVLTDTQYF
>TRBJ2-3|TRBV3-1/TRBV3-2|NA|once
TGTGCCAGCAGCCCGGGGTTATTGGCGGGGGCTAGGGATACGCAGTATTTT
CASSPGLLAGARDTQYF
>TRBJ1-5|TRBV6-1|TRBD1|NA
TGTGCCAGCAGTGAACAGGGGGCGAGCAATCAGCCCCAGCATTTT
CASSEQGASNQPQHF
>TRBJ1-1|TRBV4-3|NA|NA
TGCGCCAGCAGCCAGAATCAGGGAACTGAAGCTTTCTTT
CASSQNQGTEAFF
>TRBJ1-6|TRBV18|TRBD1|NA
TGTGCCAGCTCGCCACAGGGGGCTGGAAATAATTCACCCCTCCACTTT
CASSPQGAGNNSPLHF
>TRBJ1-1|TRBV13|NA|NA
TGTGCCAGCAGCTTAGACACGGGGGGGCCTGAAGCTTTCTTT
CASSLDTGGPEAFF
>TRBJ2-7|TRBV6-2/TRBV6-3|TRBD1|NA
TGTGCCAGCAGTCACCACTCCAACGCCGTGGGACAGGGGTCCCAGGAGCAGTACTTC
CASSHHSNAVGQGSQEQYF
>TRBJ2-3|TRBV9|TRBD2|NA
TGTGCCAGCAACGGGGGGACCACAGATACGCAGTATTTT
CASNGGTTDTQYF
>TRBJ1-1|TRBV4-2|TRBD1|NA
TGTGCCAGCAGCCAGGAGGGGGCGAACACTGAAGCTTTCTTT
CASSQEGANTEAFF
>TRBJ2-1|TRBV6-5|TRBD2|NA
TGTGCCAGCAGTCCCGGGACTACTTACAATGAGCAGTTCTTC
CASSPGTTYNEQFF
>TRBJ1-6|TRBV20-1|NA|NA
TGCAGTGCTAGTCAGGGTAGGAATTCACCCCTCCACTTT
CSASQGRNSPLHF
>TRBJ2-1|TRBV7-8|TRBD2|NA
TGTGCCAGCAGCCCCAGGGTTAGCGGGGTTGATGAGCAGTTCTTC
CASSPRVSGVDEQFF
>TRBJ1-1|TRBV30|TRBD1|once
TGTGCCTGGCAGAGGACAGGCATCCTGAACACTGAAGCTTTCTTT
CAWQRTGILNTEAFF
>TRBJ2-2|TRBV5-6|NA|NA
TGTGCCAGCAACTTGGTGGAGCTGAACACCGGGGAGCTGTTTTTT
CASNLVELNTGELFF
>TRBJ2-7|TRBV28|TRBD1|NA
TGTGCCAGCAGCCGCGACAGGGTTTTCTACGAGCAGTACTTC
CASSRDRVFYEQYF
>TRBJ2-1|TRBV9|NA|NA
TGTGCCAGCAGCCCCCGAGGGTCCCCCTACAATGAGCAGTTCTTC
CASSPRGSPYNEQFF
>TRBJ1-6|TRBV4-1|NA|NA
TGCGCCAGCAGCCCGGAGGTCGGGAGCTCCTATAATTCACCCCTCCACTTT
CASSPEVGSSYNSPLHF
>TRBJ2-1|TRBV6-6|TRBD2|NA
TGTGCCAGCAGTTCCGGGACTACCTTTGCTGAGCAGTTCTTC
CASSSGTTFAEQFF
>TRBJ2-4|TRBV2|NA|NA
TGTGCCAGCAGTAACCAGGAGGACATTCAGTACTTC
CASSNQEDIQYF
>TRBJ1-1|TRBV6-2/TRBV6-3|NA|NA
TGTGCCAGCAGTGGAGGGGTTACTGAAGCTTTCTTT
CASSGGVTEAFF
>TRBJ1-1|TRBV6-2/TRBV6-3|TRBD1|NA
TGTGCCAGCAGTTCTACAGGGGGCGTTATGAACACTGAAGCTTTCTTT
CASSSTGGVMNTEAFF
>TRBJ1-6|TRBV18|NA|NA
TGTGCCAGCTCACCAAACAGGCGGTCACCCCTCCACTTT
CASSPNRRSPLHF
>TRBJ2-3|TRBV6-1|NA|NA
TGTGCCAGCAGTGAAGTGACAGGTCGTGGGAGCACAGATACGCAGTATTTT
CASSEVTGRGSTDTQYF
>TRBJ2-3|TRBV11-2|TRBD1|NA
TGTGCCAGCAGCGGACAGGGGCCAGATACGCAGTATTTT
CASSGQGPDTQYF
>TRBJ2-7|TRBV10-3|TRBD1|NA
TGTGCCATCAGTGGTACAGGGGAGGAGCAGTACTTC
CAISGTGEEQYF
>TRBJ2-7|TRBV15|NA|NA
TGTGCCACCAGCAGAGGTGTGGGGTCAGGGGCATCCTACGAGCAGTACTTC
CATSRGVGSGASYEQYF
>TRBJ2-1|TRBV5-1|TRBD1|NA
TGCGCCAGCAGCGTGGACAGGGGCGCCTACAATGAGCAGTTCTTC
CASSVDRGAYNEQFF
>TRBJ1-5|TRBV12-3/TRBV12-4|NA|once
TGTGCCAGCAGTTACACTCAGGGAGGGTCCCAGCATTTT
CASSYTQGGSQHF
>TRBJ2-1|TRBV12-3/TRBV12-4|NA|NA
TGTGCCAGCAGCCTAGGGGGAAATGAGCAGTTCTTC
CASSLGGNEQFF
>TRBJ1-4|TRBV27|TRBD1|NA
TGTGCCAGCAGCTCCATACAGGGGGCGGCTAATGAAAAACTGTTTTTT
CASSSIQGAANEKLFF
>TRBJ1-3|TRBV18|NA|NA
TGTGCCAGCTCACCCGCGGGAGTGCGGAACACCATATATTTT
CASSPAGVRNTIYF
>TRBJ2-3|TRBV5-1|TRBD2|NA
TGCGCCAGCAGCTTTAGACTAGCGAGCACAGATACGCAGTATTTT
CASSFRLASTDTQYF
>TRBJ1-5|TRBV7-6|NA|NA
TGTGCCAGCAGCTTAGTTGTGCGGGGGCCCCAGCATTTT
CASSLVVRGPQHF
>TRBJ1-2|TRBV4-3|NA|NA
TGCGCCAGCAGCCAAGACTTTATGGCAGGAAAGGGCTACACCTTC
CASSQDFMAGKGYTF
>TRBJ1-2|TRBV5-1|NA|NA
TGCGCCAGCAGCTTCAATTATGCGGGGGATGGCTACACCTTC
CASSFNYAGDGYTF
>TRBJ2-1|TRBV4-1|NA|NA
TGCGCCAGCAGCCACAGCAATGAGCAGTTCTTC
CASSHSNEQFF
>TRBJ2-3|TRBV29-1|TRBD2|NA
TGCAGCGTTGCGGGGGGTACAGATACGCAGTATTTT
CSVAGGTDTQYF